Listed here are 5 T cell receptor beta chains from one sample, sequenced in a study of blood T cell repertoires in COVID-19. Sequenced by immunoSEQ multiplex PCR; TCRdb stores in-frame clones only, minus some. The sample has under 200,000 clones; nearly 90% are singletons. Sequencing was carried out using peripheral blood. These receptors all come from a man aged 55 to 69 with active or convalescent COVID-19.

This clone was observed a single time. The chain uses TRBV2 and TRBJ1-2; D might be TRBD1 (5 bases). Germline values: CDR1 SNHLY, CDR2 FYNNEI. This CDR3 comprises 13 residues. Trimming shortened V by 11 bases and J by 4 bases, and 17 bases separated the two germline ends. The CDR3 coding sequence is TGTGCCGGACGGGCGGACACGAGCTATGGCTACACCTTC. It yields the protein CAGRADTSYGYTF. Variable domain in full (rest from reference TRBV2 and TRBJ1-2): EPEVTQTPSHQVTQMGQEVILRCVPISNHLYFYWYRQILGQKVEFLVSFYNNEISEKSEIFDDQFSVERPDGSNFTLKIRSTKLEDSAMYFCAGRADTSYGYTFGSGTRLTVV.

The J gene is TRBJ2-7, the V gene TRBV27; TRBD1 agrees at 7 bases. Trimming cost V 1 base and J 4 bases; bases outside gene matches: 4. Germline assignment: CDR1 MNHEY and CDR2 SMNVEV (reference sequence). The CDR3 has 14 amino acids. The CDR3 region has the DNA TGTGCCAGCAGTTTATTGGGGACAGAATACGAGCAGTACTTC. Its protein is CASSLLGTEYEQYF.

This chain links TRBV3-1 (or the pseudogene TRBV3-2) with TRBJ1-1, with D possibly being TRBD1 (6 bases). Germline V gene data show CDR1 as LGHDT and CDR2 as YNNKEL (reference sequence). This CDR3 contains 14 residues. V was pared by 4 bases and J by 1 base, with 10 bases between. The CDR3 nucleotides are TGTGCCAGCAGCCGGACACAGGGGAACACTGAAGCTTTCTTT. Translating it yields CASSRTQGNTEAFF.

Ten or more counts support this clone. The gene calls are TRBV18 and TRBJ1-1; D remains unclear. This CDR3 has 13 residues. Trimming cost V 5 bases and J 0 bases, with 7 bases left between them. Germline V gene data show CDR1 as KGHSH and CDR2 as LQKENI. The CDR3 nucleotides are TGTGCCAGCTCATCGGACTTGAACACTGAAGCTTTCTTT. Translation gives CASSSDLNTEAFF.

The CDR3 DNA reads TGTGCCAGCAGCTTAACTAGCGGGGGGGCCAATGAGCAGTTCTTC. Its protein is CASSLTSGGANEQFF. The rearrangement joins TRBV11-2 to TRBJ2-1; 13 positions agree with TRBD2. Germline V lookup: CDR1 SGHAT, CDR2 FQNNGV. The CDR3 is 15 residues long. Trimming took 2 bases from V and 6 from J; bases not matched to a gene: 1.